This entry lists 24 T cell receptor beta chains sequenced from one sample in a study of T cell repertoires in cytomegalovirus infection. The antigens for these receptors are not known. In TCRdb, the reads were re-called with MiXCR into one record per CDR3 protein. The sample includes roughly 990,000 distinct CDR3 sequences, 31% of them seen just once. The source material was cultured CD8+ T cells from PBMCs, sampled from culture after CMV antigen stimulation. These receptors were collected from a human donor in good health (CMV status not recorded). Some clones in this sample may be carry-over from other donors' samples.

The table lists this clonotype with many counts. This chain links TRBV7-6 with TRBJ2-2; no definite D call. Per the germline V gene, CDR1 is SGHVS and CDR2 is FNYEAQ. The CDR3 is 12 residues long. V was trimmed by 5 bases and J by 9 bases, leaving 10 bases between them. CDR3 bases: TGTGCCAGCAGCCCTTTAAACCGGGAGCTGTTTTTT. It yields the protein CASSPLNRELFF.

DNA of the CDR3: TGTGCCAGCAGTCCGGGACTAACGGACAATGAGCAGTTCTTC. Translated: CASSPGLTDNEQFF. The chain combines TRBV6-2 or TRBV6-3 with TRBJ2-1; 7 positions agree with TRBD2. Losses at the gene ends were 5 bases for V and 5 bases for J; bases not matched to a gene: 6. Germline loops: CDR1 MNHEY, CDR2 SVGEGT. This CDR3 has 14 amino acids.

This clonotype was found a few times. The chain links TRBV27 to TRBJ2-1; 9 nucleotides align to TRBD1. The CDR3 sequence is 14 residues long. Germline assignment: CDR1 MNHEY and CDR2 SMNVEV (reference sequence). V lost 5 bases, J lost 7 bases, and 6 bases stayed unmatched. The CDR3 DNA reads TGTGCCAGCAGTGCGGGACAGGGTAAGAATGAGCAGTTCTTC. Residues: CASSAGQGKNEQFF.

The gene calls are TRBV7-9 and TRBJ2-7; no clear D. Trimming pared 4 bases from V and 1 base from J, leaving 8 bases between. This CDR3 has 13 residues. Germline V lookup: CDR1 SEHNR, CDR2 FQNEAQ (reference sequence). The chain's CDR3 is CASSSPLSYEQYF. As DNA, the CDR3 is TGTGCCAGCAGCTCCCCGTTATCCTACGAGCAGTACTTC.

This sequence joins TRBV27 and TRBJ1-1, with TRBD1 matching 8 bases. The V gene's germline CDR1 is MNHEY and CDR2 SMNVEV (reference sequence). The junction had 8 bases not matched to a gene; V was cut back by 4 bases and J by 4 bases. The CDR3 is 15 amino acids. Here the CDR3 DNA reads TGTGCCAGCAGTTCCCGGACAGGGTCGCGCACTGAAGCTTTCTTT. This gives the protein CASSSRTGSRTEAFF.

The chain has TRBV18 and TRBJ2-3, with a weak D call TRBD2 (7 bases). This CDR3 contains 13 residues. Per germline, CDR1 KGHSH and CDR2 LQKENI. The V end was cut by 11 bases, the J end by 0 bases, with 12 bases between. The CDR3 sequence is CACGGLSTDTQYF. CDR3 DNA: TGTGCCTGCGGGGGCTTGAGCACAGATACGCAGTATTTT. The full variable domain, rest sourced from reference TRBV18 and TRBJ2-3, is NAGVMQNPRHLVRRRGQEARLRCSPMKGHSHVYWYRQLPEEGLKFMVYLQKENIIDESGMPKERFSAEFPKEGPSILRIQQVVRGDSAAYFCACGGLSTDTQYFGPGTRLTVL.

This chain joins TRBV9 and TRBJ2-1; 8 bases are shared with TRBD2. This CDR3 has 15 residues. The germline CDR1 and CDR2 sequences are SGDLS and YYNGEE. V lost 3 bases to trimming and J lost 7 bases; unmatched junction nucleotides: 9. CDR3 sequence: CASSGSGGLGNEQFF. Written as DNA, the CDR3 is TGTGCCAGCAGCGGGAGCGGGGGCCTAGGGAATGAGCAGTTCTTC.

This clonotype was seen ten or more times. The V and J genes are TRBV13 and TRBJ1-6, with unresolved D. CDR1 and CDR2 from the germline V gene are PRHDT and FYEKMQ (reference sequence). With 5 bases removed from V and 8 bases from J, the gap between germline ends came to 19 bases. The CDR3 extends over 16 amino acids. Here the CDR3 DNA reads TGTGCCAGCAGCGTGTATCGGTGGTATGGTGATTCACCCCTCCACTTT. This codes for CASSVYRWYGDSPLHF.

The genes are TRBV7-9 and TRBJ2-6; D gene ambiguous. V lost 5 bases and J lost 0, with 14 bases in between. This CDR3 is 17 amino acids long. Germline V gene sequence: CDR1 SEHNR, CDR2 FQNEAQ (reference sequence). In nucleotides, the CDR3 is TGTGCCAGCAGCAGGCGGCTTAGTAACTCTGGGGCCAACGTCCTGACTTTC. Protein: CASSRRLSNSGANVLTF.

The rearrangement uses TRBV5-1 and TRBJ1-1; possibly TRBD1 for D (5 bases). V was clipped by 1 base and J by 4 bases, with 11 bases between them. Germline V gene data show CDR1 as SGHRS and CDR2 as YFSETQ. This CDR3 spans 14 amino acids. CDR3: CASSLKAGATEAFF. As DNA, the CDR3 is TGCGCCAGCAGCTTGAAGGCCGGGGCCACTGAAGCTTTCTTT.

DNA of the CDR3: TGTGCCAGCAGCCAAGTTGTGGTGAACACTGAAGCTTTCTTT. This gives the protein CASSQVVVNTEAFF. The chain employs TRBV4-2 and TRBJ1-1, with no clear D. There are 14 residues in the CDR3. Germline CDR1 and CDR2: LGHNA and YNFKEQ. Trimming pared 1 base from V and 0 bases from J, leaving 6 bases between.

Turning to this clonotype: At one of its ends the junction is not consistent with the germline gene, which may arise from a read error. The chain has TRBV6-2 or TRBV6-3 and TRBJ2-1; 7 nucleotides match TRBD2. Germline V gene data show CDR1 as MNHEY and CDR2 as SVGEGT. This CDR3 comprises 15 residues. This CDR3 reads CPSRPLADLYNEQFF. CDR3 nucleotide sequence: TGTCCCAGCAGACCGCTAGCGGATCTCTACAATGAGCAGTTCTTC.

The chain employs TRBV12-3 or TRBV12-4 and TRBJ1-4; no definite D call. This CDR3 has 14 residues. Trimming stripped 3 bases from V and 8 bases from J, with 13 bases between. The CDR3 DNA reads as TGTGCCAGCAGTTTGAGTAGCAAAGAAGAAAAACTGTTTTTT. It codes for CASSLSSKEEKLFF.

This clonotype appeared many times. The genes are TRBV6-2 or TRBV6-3 and TRBJ1-1; D perhaps matches TRBD1 (6 bases). Germline V gene sequence: CDR1 MNHEY, CDR2 SVGEGT. The V end lost 6 bases, the J end lost 0 bases, and 11 bases lay between the germline ends. The CDR3 spans 14 residues. CDR3 coding DNA: TGTGCCAGCAGAAAAACAGGGATGAACACTGAAGCTTTCTTT. This gives the protein CASRKTGMNTEAFF.

The rearrangement joins TRBV20-1 to TRBJ2-7, with 12 bases matching TRBD2. CDR1 is DFQATT, CDR2 SNEGSKA, per germline (reference sequence). The junction had 13 bases not matched to a gene; V was cut back by 2 bases and J by 5 bases. This CDR3 has 17 amino acids. The CDR3: CSARIGLAGPPYDEQYF. DNA for the CDR3: TGCAGTGCTAGAATAGGACTAGCGGGGCCCCCATATGACGAGCAGTACTTC.

The rearrangement joins TRBV7-6 to TRBJ1-1; 8 bases map to TRBD1. CDR3 length: 15 amino acids. V trimming: 1 base; J trimming: 10 bases; junction bases outside the gene matches: 11. Germline V gene sequence: CDR1 SGHVS, CDR2 FNYEAQ. The CDR3 bases are TGTGCCAGCAGCTTAGAGGCAGGGCAGGGGGCAGGAGCTTTCTTT. It encodes CASSLEAGQGAGAFF.

This rearrangement joins TRBV24-1 to TRBJ2-1; no clear D gene. In germline, CDR1 is KGHDR, CDR2 SFDVKD. Trimming took 6 bases from V and 8 from J, leaving 13 bases between them. The CDR3 has 13 residues. CDR3 bases: TGTGCCACCAGTCCCGGATTAGGAGATGAGCAGTTCTTC. Its translation: CATSPGLGDEQFF.

The sample holds a few counts of this clonotype. The chain has TRBV12-3 or TRBV12-4 and TRBJ1-2, with a weak D call TRBD1 (5 bases). The CDR3 runs to 13 residues. The V and J ends lost 6 bases and 8 bases respectively, with 16 bases between them. The CDR3 reads CASSLTVRGGYTF. In DNA form, the CDR3 reads TGTGCCAGCAGCTTGACAGTTAGGGGCGGCTACACCTTC.

The chain recombines TRBV6-4 with TRBJ2-1; D possibly matches TRBD1 or TRBD2 (5 bases each). Germline V lookup: CDR1 MRHNA, CDR2 SNTAGT. Trimming shortened V by 5 bases and J by 9 bases, and 23 bases separated the two germline ends. This CDR3 has 16 residues. The CDR3 is CASSPLAGFLGTEQFF. The DNA for the CDR3 is TGTGCCAGCAGTCCCCTTGCTGGGTTTCTTGGGACTGAGCAGTTCTTC.

This clonotype was observed a handful of times. One end of the junction is discordant with germline, which a read error may explain. The rearrangement uses TRBV4-2 and TRBJ2-1; D uncertain. Germline CDR1 reads LGHNA; CDR2 reads YNFKEQ. The CDR3 is made up of 12 amino acids. The CDR3 coding sequence is TGTGCCAGCAGTCAAGGTGTTAGGAGCCCGTTCTTC. Its translation is CASSQGVRSPFF.

As for this clonotype: A read error is possible here, since a much larger clone lies one base away. The chain employs TRBV2 and TRBJ2-7; TRBD2 might be the D (5 bases). CDR3 length equals 12 residues. Germline values: CDR1 SNHLY, CDR2 FYNNEI. Between the trimmed V and J ends, which lost 7 bases and 0 bases, there was a span of 7 bases. CDR3 DNA: TGTGCCAGCACCGGGGACTCCTACGAGCAGTACTTC. Residues: CASTGDSYEQYF. Drawing the rest from reference TRBV2 and TRBJ2-7, the complete variable domain is EPEVTQTPSHQVTQMGQEVILRCVPISNHLYFYWYRQILGQKVEFLVSFYNNEISEKSEIFDDQFSVERPDGSNFTLKIRSTKLEDSAMYFCASTGDSYEQYFGPGTRLTVT.

V gene TRBV4-2 combines with J gene TRBJ1-4; 9 positions agree with TRBD1. This CDR3 comprises 15 residues. V dropped 5 bases and J dropped 6; count of bases not matched to a gene: 7. Looked up from germline, CDR1 is LGHNA and CDR2 is YNFKEQ. The CDR3: CASSYWTGVDEKLFF. DNA for the CDR3: TGTGCCAGCAGCTACTGGACAGGGGTGGATGAAAAACTGTTTTTT.

The chain carries TRBV7-2 and TRBJ2-3; 8 nucleotides agree with TRBD2. The ends lost 8 bases at V and 2 bases at J; junction bases unmatched: 18. The germline V gene encodes CDR1 SGHTA and CDR2 FQGNSA. This CDR3 region has 18 residues. CDR3 sequence: CASGQTPLIAGTTDTQYF. The CDR3, as DNA: TGTGCCAGCGGCCAAACCCCCCTCATAGCGGGGACCACAGATACGCAGTATTTT.

The chain carries TRBV7-9 and TRBJ2-7, with TRBD2 identical over 8 bases. From germline, CDR1 is SEHNR and CDR2 FQNEAQ (reference sequence). Trimming took 5 bases from V and 5 from J; bases not matched to a gene: 8. The CDR3 contains 14 residues. DNA for the CDR3: TGTGCCAGCAGCCGGCCCGGGAGGGGCGACGAGCAGTACGTC. This translates into CASSRPGRGDEQYV.